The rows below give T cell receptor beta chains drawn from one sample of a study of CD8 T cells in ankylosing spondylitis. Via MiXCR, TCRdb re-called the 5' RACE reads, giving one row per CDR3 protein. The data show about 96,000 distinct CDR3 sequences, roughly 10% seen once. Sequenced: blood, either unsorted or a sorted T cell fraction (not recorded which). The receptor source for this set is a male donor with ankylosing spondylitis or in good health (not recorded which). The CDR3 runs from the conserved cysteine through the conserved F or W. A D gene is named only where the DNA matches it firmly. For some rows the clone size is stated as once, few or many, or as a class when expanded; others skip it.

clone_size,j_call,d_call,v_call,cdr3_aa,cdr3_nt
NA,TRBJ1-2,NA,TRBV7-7,CASSLRGGYGYTF,TGTGCTAGCAGCTTGAGGGGCGGCTATGGCTACACCTTC
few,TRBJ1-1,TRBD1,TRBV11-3,CASNRTPDRDRGPEAFF,TGTGCCAGCAACCGAACCCCAGACCGGGACAGGGGGCCTGAAGCTTTCTTT
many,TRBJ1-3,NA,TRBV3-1,CASSQGNSGNTIYF,TGTGCCAGCAGCCAGGGGAACTCTGGAAACACCATATATTTT
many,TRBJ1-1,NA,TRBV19,CASSIVPGERNEAFF,TGTGCCAGTAGTATAGTTCCAGGGGAAAGAAATGAAGCTTTCTTT
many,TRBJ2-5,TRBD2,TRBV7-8,CASRRTSGETQYF,TGTGCCAGCAGGCGGACTAGCGGTGAGACCCAGTACTTC
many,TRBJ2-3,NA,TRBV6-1,CASSPRDFGKSTQYF,TGTGCCAGCAGCCCAAGAGACTTCGGCAAAAGTACGCAGTATTTT
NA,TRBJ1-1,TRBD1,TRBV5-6,CASSGDQGEWTEAFF,TGTGCCAGCAGCGGGGACCAGGGGGAGTGGACTGAAGCTTTCTTT
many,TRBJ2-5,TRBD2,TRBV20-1,CSVKRGQETQYF,TGCAGTGTCAAGCGGGGGCAAGAGACCCAGTACTTC
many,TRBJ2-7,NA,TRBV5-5,CASSLLLRADYEQYF,TGTGCCAGCAGCTTACTGTTGAGAGCTGACTACGAGCAGTACTTC
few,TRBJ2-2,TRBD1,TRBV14,CASSQAPGTANTGELFF,TGTGCCAGCAGCCAAGCCCCCGGGACAGCGAACACCGGGGAGCTGTTTTTT
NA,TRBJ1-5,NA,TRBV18,CASSPPTDSNQPQHF,TGTGCCAGCTCACCACCTACAGATAGCAATCAGCCCCAGCATTTT
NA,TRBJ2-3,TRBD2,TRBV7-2,CASSLASGGAPDTQYF,TGTGCCAGCAGCTTAGCTAGCGGGGGGGCCCCAGATACGCAGTATTTT
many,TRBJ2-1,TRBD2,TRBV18,CASSPSGGLSYNEQFF,TGTGCCAGCTCACCTAGCGGGGGGTTATCCTACAATGAGCAGTTCTTC
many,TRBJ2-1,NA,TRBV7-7,CASSAEPYNEQFF,TGTGCTAGCAGCGCCGAACCCTACAATGAGCAGTTCTTC
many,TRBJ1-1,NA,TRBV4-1,CASSPRGSEVTEAFF,TGCGCCAGCAGCCCGAGGGGATCGGAGGTCACTGAAGCTTTCTTT
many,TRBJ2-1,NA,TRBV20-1,CSARDSGANNEQFF,TGCAGTGCTAGAGATTCAGGGGCAAACAATGAGCAGTTCTTC